This TCR beta chain was documented in a study of blood T cells in healthy people across ages (dated by TCRdb to about 2015). About the investigation overall: Template switching captured roughly one uniquely barcoded TCR beta cDNA molecule per two T cells in model experiments. For two donors (one aged 18 to 30 and one aged 80 or older), the study analyzed two additional independent replicas of 1 million unique cDNA reads from the same blood draw. Four age groups were formed from the donors: young (average approximately 15 years), middle-aged (roughly 38), aged (under 70) and long-lived (roughly 81). Donors of different ages were randomly distributed across sequencing lanes to avoid experimental bias. To track age-related changes in TCR beta repertoire diversity, the study relied on deep sequencing normalized with unique cDNA molecular identifiers.

Donors were a few dozen systemically healthy Caucasian individuals from Russia aged roughly 6 to 100 years. About 10 milliliters of peripheral blood were collected from each donor into EDTA-treated Vacutainer tubes. Ficoll-Paque density-gradient centrifugation was used to isolate PBMCs, with at least 6 million obtained per sample. Total RNA, at least 6 micrograms per sample, was extracted from PBMCs with Trizol reagent. For every donor, an aliquot of PBMCs went through flow cytometry to measure the percentages of naive CD45RAhigh/CD27high T cells. On the study overall, not on this receptor specifically: Bulk unsorted PBMC profiling prevented conclusive comparison of naive and antigen-experienced compartments. Because the CMV infection status of the donors was unknown, age-related changes in expanded clonotypes may potentially have been confounded. Observed TCR beta diversity correlated strongly with the percentage of naive T cells measured by flow cytometry. Compared with the aged group, more naive CD4+ T cells, fewer expanded clones and increased TCR diversity were shown by the long-lived group, suggesting age selection. As age increased, observed TCR beta diversity per million T cells dropped in a roughly linear way, and a significant reduction was already evident by age about 36. Estimates of total diversity based on one million sequenced T cells were considered lower bounds and underestimates.

The method behind the library was 5' RACE. The sequencer listed for this sample is Illumina HiSeq 2500. A second about 7 to 12 cycle PCR used a sample-barcoded 5' primer and a J-beta primer mix. A unique molecular identifier was introduced onto each TCR beta cDNA molecule by a template-switch 5' adaptor carrying 12 random nucleotides. Each sample yielded at least 2.5 million CDR3-containing paired-end reads. First-strand cDNA was synthesized from all RNA with the Mint cDNA synthesis kit, primed by a TRBC-specific oligonucleotide. All cDNA was treated with uracil-DNA glycosylase and then went through a first 18-cycle PCR with the universal primers M1SS and BC2_uni_R. Per the authors' processing: For normalization, 1 million high-quality reads were randomly selected from each sample, with every read carrying a distinct molecular identifier. Instead of being binned into consensus sequences, reads with shared molecular identifiers were discarded. MiTCR, run with a Q25 quality threshold and the strictest error-elimination algorithm, handled CDR3 identification, clonotype clustering and error correction. Lower-bound total TCR beta diversity was estimated with a nonparametric unseen species model using Euler transformation. TCRdb reprocessing: public reads trimmed at Q25 with fastp, clones called with MiXCR, in-frame beta chains kept. Each entry merges the rows of one CDR3 protein and shows their most common DNA and genes. TCRdb, not the authors, supplied the V and J calls. For this sample the table gives about 570,000 distinct CDR3 sequences, of which 27% were detected only once. Roughly 20% of the sample goes to the ten largest clones.

The CDR3 measures 14 amino acids from cysteine to phenylalanine. Just the 42-base CDR3 DNA is kept, in frame starting at base 1. CDR1 is given as SGDLS and CDR2 as YYNGEE, both from the germline V gene. A distance of 6 bases separates the germline ends of V and J, which lose 0 bases and 2 bases respectively. On this clonotype itself: Its antigen has not been determined. No base qualities exist here, and no much larger clone lies one base off it.

The sample consisted of blood. The rearrangement combines TRBV9 with TRBJ1-3, with no reliable assignment of the D segment. The source is a woman aged 65 to 85 in good health. The base sequence is TGTGCCAGCAGCGTAGGTGGTGCTGGAAACACCATATATTTT. The resulting protein is CASSVGGAGNTIYF.